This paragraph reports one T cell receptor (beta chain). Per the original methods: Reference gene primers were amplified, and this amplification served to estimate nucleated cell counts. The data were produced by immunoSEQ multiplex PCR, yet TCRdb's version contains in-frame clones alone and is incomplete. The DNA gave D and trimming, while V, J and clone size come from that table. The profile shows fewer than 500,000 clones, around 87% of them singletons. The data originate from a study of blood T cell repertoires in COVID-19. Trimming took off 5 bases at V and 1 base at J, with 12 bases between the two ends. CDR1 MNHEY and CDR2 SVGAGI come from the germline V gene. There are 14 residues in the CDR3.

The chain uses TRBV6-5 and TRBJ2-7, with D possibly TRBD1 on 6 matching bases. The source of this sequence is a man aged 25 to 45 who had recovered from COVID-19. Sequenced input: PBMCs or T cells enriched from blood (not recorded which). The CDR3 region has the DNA TGTGCCAGCAGTACCAGGGGAGATTCCTACGAGCAGTACTTC. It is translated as CASSTRGDSYEQYF.